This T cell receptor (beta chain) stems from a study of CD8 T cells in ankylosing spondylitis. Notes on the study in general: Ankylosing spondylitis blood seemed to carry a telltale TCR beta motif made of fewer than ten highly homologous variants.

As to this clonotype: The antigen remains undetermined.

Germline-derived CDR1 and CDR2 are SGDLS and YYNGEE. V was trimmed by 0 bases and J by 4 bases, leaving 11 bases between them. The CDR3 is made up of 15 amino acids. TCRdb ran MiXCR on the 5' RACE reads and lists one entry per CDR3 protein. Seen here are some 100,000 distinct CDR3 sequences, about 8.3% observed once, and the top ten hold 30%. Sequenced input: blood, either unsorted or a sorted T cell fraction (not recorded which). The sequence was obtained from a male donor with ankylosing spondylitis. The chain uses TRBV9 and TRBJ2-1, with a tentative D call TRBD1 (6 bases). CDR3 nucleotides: TGTGCCAGCAGCGTAGGTGGGGACATATACAATGAGCAGTTCTTC. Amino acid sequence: CASSVGGDIYNEQFF.